A single sample is the source of the 32 T cell receptor beta chains below, sequenced in a study of T cells expressing NK-cell markers. TCRdb reworked the 5' RACE reads into one entry per CDR3 protein, no DNA. The listing records about 430,000 distinct CDR3 sequences. The sample consisted of blood T cells: a sorted CD56 or NKG2C T cell subset, CD4+ or CD8+ T cells, or bulk PBMC T cells (not recorded which). The receptors derive from a woman in her fifties or sixties in good health.

The V call is TRBV11-3, the J call TRBJ2-2; TCRdb outputs TRBD2, but without DNA this stays unchecked. Germline V gene lookup returns CDR1 SGHNT and CDR2 YENEEA. This CDR3 has 17 residues. The CDR3 loop is CASSPTGLAGPTGELFF.

This chain connects TRBV6-1 to TRBJ2-3; TCRdb proposes TRBD1, but this gene call is untestable without DNA. Germline loops: CDR1 MNHNS, CDR2 SASEGT. This CDR3 region has 16 residues. CDR3: CASSPQLGGNTDTQYF.

J is TRBJ2-1 and V is TRBV28; TCRdb gives TRBD2 as the D gene, but with no DNA this cannot be confirmed. This CDR3 is 16 amino acids long. CDR1 MDHEN and CDR2 SYDVKM come from the germline V gene. The CDR3 loop is CASSLGFSGGYNEQFF. Combining the CDR3 with reference TRBV28 and TRBJ2-1 gives the whole variable domain DVKVTQSSRYLVKRTGEKVFLECVQDMDHENMFWYRQDPGLGLRLIYFSYDVKMKEKGDIPEGYSVSREKKERFSLILESASTNQTSMYLCASSLGFSGGYNEQFFGPGTRLTVL.

The rearrangement uses TRBV30 and TRBJ2-1; there is no DNA to check the TCRdb D call of TRBD1. The CDR3 sequence is 18 residues long. The germline CDR1 and CDR2 sequences are GTSNPN and SVGIG (reference sequence). This CDR3 reads CAWGTGGSSGSSYNEQFF.

The V and J genes are TRBV29-1 and TRBJ2-5; TCRdb's D call of TRBD2 is untestable without DNA. Germline V lookup: CDR1 SQVTM, CDR2 ANQGSEA. The CDR3 sequence is 15 residues long. CDR3: CSTGTSGMRQETQYF. Variable domain in full (rest from reference TRBV29-1 and TRBJ2-5): SAVISQKPSRDICQRGTSLTIQCQVDSQVTMMFWYRQQPGQSLTLIATANQGSEATYESGFVIDKFPISRPNLTFSTLTVSNMSPEDSSIYLCSTGTSGMRQETQYFGPGTRLLVL.

The V call is TRBV7-2, the J call TRBJ2-5; TCRdb indicates TRBD1, and absent DNA this call remains unverified. CDR3 size: 14 residues. The germline gives CDR1 SGHTA, CDR2 FQGNSA. The CDR3 sequence: CASSPGTVKETQYF.

V gene TRBV15 combines with J gene TRBJ2-1; no DNA is available, so the TRBD1 call from TCRdb remains unchecked. The CDR3 spans 15 residues. Germline V gives CDR1 LNHNV, CDR2 YYDKDF (reference sequence). CDR3 residues: CATSSEPGPHNEQFF.

This CDR3 is CASSFSRDRGNEQFF. The chain has TRBV7-2 and TRBJ2-1; without DNA, the TCRdb call of TRBD1 cannot be checked. The CDR3 has 15 amino acids. Germline lookup yields CDR1 SGHTA and CDR2 FQGNSA.

The chain recombines TRBV9 with TRBJ2-1; the TCRdb D gene call, TRBD1, has no DNA to confirm it. This CDR3 is built from 14 residues. Germline CDR1 reads SGDLS; CDR2 reads YYNGEE. CDR3 sequence: CACSTTPGGNEQFF.

The chain employs TRBV20-1 and TRBJ2-5; TCRdb calls TRBD1, which cannot be checked without DNA. Germline V lookup: CDR1 DFQATT, CDR2 SNEGSKA (reference sequence). The CDR3 spans 14 residues. The CDR3 sequence is CTAMEGGGQETQYF.

The rearrangement links TRBV11-2 to TRBJ2-1; without DNA, the TCRdb call of TRBD1 cannot be checked. There are 16 residues in the CDR3. Germline V gene data show CDR1 as SGHAT and CDR2 as FQNNGV. CDR3 sequence reads: CASRSFGAGTYNEQFF.

The V and J genes are TRBV29-1 and TRBJ2-5; TCRdb names TRBD1, which stays unverified in the absence of DNA. Germline V gene lookup returns CDR1 SQVTM and CDR2 ANQGSEA. The CDR3 runs 13 residues. This chain's CDR3 is CSVGGVVGETQYF.

V is TRBV10-1 and J is TRBJ2-2; TCRdb lists TRBD1, though no DNA is available to test this call. The CDR3 is 14 amino acids. Germline V gene data show CDR1 as WNHNN and CDR2 as SYGVQD (reference sequence). CDR3 in amino acids: CASKMAGGTGELFF.

V usage is TRBV7-3 and J usage is TRBJ2-5. The CDR3 is 13 amino acids. The germline gives CDR1 SGHTA, CDR2 FQGTGA. The chain's CDR3 is CASSLFAAETQYF.

The gene calls are TRBV7-8 and TRBJ2-1; TCRdb names TRBD1, which stays unverified in the absence of DNA. The CDR3 is 18 residues long. The germline V gene encodes CDR1 SGHVS and CDR2 FQNEAQ. The chain's CDR3 is CASSLGFARGQIYNEQFF.

The rearrangement links TRBV10-3 to TRBJ1-2. This CDR3 has 14 amino acids. Germline-derived CDR1 and CDR2 are ENHRY and SYGVKD. The CDR3 sequence: CAISDSSQVYGYTF.

The chain combines TRBV5-5 with TRBJ2-5. The CDR3 loop spans 14 amino acids. The V gene's germline CDR1 is SGHKS and CDR2 YYEKEE (reference sequence). This chain's CDR3 is CASSLAGSFETQYF.

This rearrangement joins TRBV29-1 to TRBJ1-1; the D call from TCRdb, TRBD1, cannot be confirmed without DNA. Germline CDR1 and CDR2: SQVTM and ANQGSEA. The CDR3 is 12 amino acids. The CDR3 region is CSVAGTGTEAFF.

The V and J genes are TRBV20-1 and TRBJ1-1. Germline V gives CDR1 DFQATT, CDR2 SNEGSKA (reference sequence). The CDR3 runs to 11 residues. CDR3 amino acids: CSAVVNTEAFF.

The chain couples TRBV27 to TRBJ1-5. The CDR3 consists of 15 residues. The germline CDR1 and CDR2 sequences are MNHEY and SMNVEV (reference sequence). The CDR3 loop is CASSLSGEINQPQHF.

The gene calls are TRBV10-3 and TRBJ2-6; TCRdb gives TRBD1 as the D gene, but with no DNA this cannot be confirmed. Germline assignment: CDR1 ENHRY and CDR2 SYGVKD. The CDR3 is 14 residues long. CDR3 in amino acids: CATDGGAGANVLTF.

The J gene is TRBJ2-2, the V gene TRBV5-6; no DNA is available, so the TRBD2 call from TCRdb remains unchecked. CDR1 SGHDT and CDR2 YYEEEE come from the germline V gene. The CDR3 loop spans 18 amino acids. This chain's CDR3 is CASSLPLARYANTGELFF.

The chain uses TRBV7-2 and TRBJ2-1; TCRdb designates TRBD2, a call that cannot be tested without DNA. The germline CDR1 and CDR2 sequences are SGHTA and FQGNSA. This CDR3 contains 15 residues. The CDR3 here is CASSLGWQGGNEQFF.

This chain connects TRBV30 to TRBJ1-2; TCRdb picks TRBD1, but there is no DNA to check that call. From germline, CDR1 is GTSNPN and CDR2 SVGIG (reference sequence). The CDR3 sequence is 12 residues long. The CDR3 spells CATRGPNYGYTF.

The chain carries TRBV5-1 and TRBJ2-7; TCRdb's D call of TRBD1 is untestable without DNA. Germline assignment: CDR1 SGHRS and CDR2 YFSETQ. CDR3 size: 15 residues. This CDR3 reads CASSPEAGHQLVPYF. Full variable domain (missing parts from reference TRBV5-1 and TRBJ2-7): KAGVTQTPRYLIKTRGQQVTLSCSPISGHRSVSWYQQTPGQGLQFLFEYFSETQRNKGNFPGRFSGRQFSNSRSEMNVSTLELGDSALYLCASSPEAGHQLVPYFGPGTRLTVT.

The rearrangement links TRBV6-2 or TRBV6-3 to TRBJ1-5. This CDR3 has 17 residues. CDR1 MNHEY and CDR2 SVGEGT come from the germline V gene. CDR3 sequence: CASSLTGQFDSNQPQHF.

This CDR3 reads CASSRGSGYEQYF. The J gene is TRBJ2-7, the V gene TRBV6-5; TCRdb's D gene call, TRBD2, goes unchecked for lack of DNA. Per germline, CDR1 MNHEY and CDR2 SVGAGI. This CDR3 has 13 residues.

The chain combines TRBV3-1 with TRBJ2-3; TCRdb indicates TRBD2, and absent DNA this call remains unverified. Germline CDR1 reads LGHDT; CDR2 reads YNNKEL (reference sequence). CDR3 length equals 14 residues. CDR3 amino acids: CASSLGSAGETQYF.

This chain uses TRBV27 with TRBJ2-7; TCRdb indicates TRBD2, and absent DNA this call remains unverified. The CDR3 consists of 14 residues. Germline V lookup: CDR1 MNHEY, CDR2 SMNVEV (reference sequence). CDR3 in amino acids: CASSLRGRDHEQYF.

J is TRBJ2-5 and V is TRBV14; TCRdb proposes TRBD1, but this gene call is untestable without DNA. The CDR3 is made up of 17 amino acids. CDR1 and CDR2 (germline): SGHDN, FVKESK. The CDR3: CASSQEGQTSIGETQYF.

The chain uses TRBV12-3 or TRBV12-4 and TRBJ2-1; TCRdb proposes TRBD1, but this gene call is untestable without DNA. The CDR3 totals 16 residues. The CDR3 here is CASRLSRQGSDNEQFF.

The J gene is TRBJ1-3, the V gene TRBV12-3 or TRBV12-4; TCRdb lists TRBD1, though no DNA is available to test this call. This CDR3 has 13 amino acids. CDR3 region: CASRGRLGNTIYF.